The 5 T cell receptor beta chains below were found in one sample sequenced in a study of blood T cell repertoires in COVID-19. Profiling relied on immunoSEQ multiplex PCR, and the TCRdb table lists in-frame clones only, not all of them. The table includes about 81,000 clones, about 95% detected once. Sample: peripheral blood. The receptors originated from a human donor with active COVID-19. The donor label of this sample is uncertain.

This clone came up once. This chain uses TRBV18 with TRBJ1-2; D not certain. The CDR3 consists of 14 residues. Per the germline V gene, CDR1 is KGHSH and CDR2 is LQKENI. The V gene lost 3 bases and the J gene lost 5 bases, with 13 bases spanning the gap. The CDR3 region is CASSPSDSQYGYTF. DNA of the CDR3: TGTGCCAGCTCACCTTCAGACTCCCAATATGGCTACACCTTC.

The chain recombines TRBV7-8 with TRBJ2-7, with no clear D. Between the trimmed V and J ends, which lost 5 bases and 5 bases, there was a span of 13 bases. The CDR3 runs to 13 residues. Germline values: CDR1 SGHVS, CDR2 FQNEAQ. CDR3 residues: CASSHSRYHEQYF. Here the CDR3 DNA reads TGTGCCAGCAGCCACTCCAGGTATCACGAGCAGTACTTC.

V usage is TRBV3-1 (or the pseudogene TRBV3-2) and J usage is TRBJ2-3, with 7 bases that match TRBD1. There are 15 residues in the CDR3. V was pared by 2 bases and J by 4 bases, with 6 bases of the junction left unmatched. Germline assignment: CDR1 LGHDT and CDR2 YNNKEL (reference sequence). The CDR3: CASSQRTGISDTQYF. In nucleotides, the CDR3 is TGTGCCAGCAGCCAACGGACAGGCATCTCAGATACGCAGTATTTT.

The CDR3 DNA is TGTGCCAGCAGCCTCCGAAGGCGGACAGAGGGGACCGGGGAGCTGTTTTTT. Its translation is CASSLRRRTEGTGELFF. V is TRBV14 and J is TRBJ2-2; tentatively, D is TRBD1 (6 bases). This CDR3 contains 17 residues. The ends were cut back, 4 bases at V and 5 bases at J, with 20 bases in the middle. Germline V CDR1 and CDR2: SGHDN, FVKESK. The full variable domain, completed using reference TRBV14 and TRBJ2-2, is EAGVTQFPSHSVIEKGQTVTLRCDPISGHDNLYWYRRVMGKEIKFLLHFVKESKQDESGMPNNRFLAERTGGTYSTLKVQPAELEDSGVYFCASSLRRRTEGTGELFFGEGSRLTVL.

The chain recombines TRBV4-3 with TRBJ2-7; 9 bases map to TRBD2. With 3 bases clipped from V and 4 bases from J, the junction kept 4 bases outside the gene matches. The CDR3 is 14 amino acids. From germline, CDR1 is LGHNA and CDR2 YSLEER. Here the CDR3 reads CASSQRAGGYEQYF. The CDR3, as DNA: TGCGCCAGCAGCCAGCGAGCGGGAGGTTACGAGCAGTACTTC.